The source of this T cell receptor beta chain is a study of Graves' ophthalmopathy and Graves' hyperthyroidism listed by TCRdb under 2018. About the study as a whole: Peripheral blood was collected at initial diagnosis, prior to any treatment. The study used signatures of the TCR beta repertoire to tell Graves' ophthalmopathy apart from Graves' hyperthyroidism and to predict which patients would progress to ophthalmopathy. To explore V-J signatures that separate ophthalmopathy from hyperthyroidism, a discovery set of about a hundred patients was enrolled, consisting of about 45 with ophthalmopathy and roughly 60 with stable hyperthyroidism. In total, some 130 blood samples were TCR-sequenced: some 43 ophthalmopathy, some 72 hyperthyroidism and approximately 17 hyperthyroidism-to-ophthalmopathy patients. Following sampling, methimazole starting at 30 mg daily was administered to hyperthyroidism patients, and high-dose intravenous methylprednisolone was administered to ophthalmopathy patients. In about six hyperthyroidism patients, the T-cell repertoires found in thyroid tissue were compared with those found in blood. The independent validation cohort included about 20 hyperthyroidism patients plus 17 patients who later progressed from hyperthyroidism to ophthalmopathy.

Hyperthyroidism was considered stable if no progression to ophthalmopathy occurred within 18 months of follow-up. Hyperthyroidism patients were newly diagnosed, with disease duration under 2 months, and aged 18 to 65 years. Patients with other autoimmune diseases, uncontrolled infections, pregnancy or lactation were excluded from the study. Diagnosis relied on clinical symptoms, serum thyroxine, TRAb, thyroid ultrasound and orbital computed tomography. PBMCs were isolated from approximately 10 ml of fresh peripheral blood by Ficoll-Paque density gradient centrifugation. Total RNA was extracted using Trizol reagent, and RNA quality was checked on an Agilent 2100 Bioanalyzer. TCR beta CDR3 regions were amplified from RNA transcripts for repertoire sequencing. The first round was an RT-PCR using HTBI primers with the Qiagen OneStep RT-PCR kit, and this first round was followed by a second-round multiplex PCR, then size selection and purification. Libraries were sequenced on an Illumina HiSeq2000 using paired-end 100 bp reads. Per the original workflow: SOAPnuke was used to process the reads, throwing out any read that had adapters, had uncalled bases, had a mean Phred below 15, or lacked an exact constant-primer or identifier match. COPE v1.2.5 was used to merge high-quality paired reads. Each unique nucleotide sequence was defined as a clonotype, and clonotypes were aligned to IMGT TRB V, D and J references with MiTCR v1.1. Only V-J combinations with frequency above 0.0001 were analysed, covering about 99% of repertoires. A TCR clonal expansion and chaos score per V-J combination was defined as the ratio of F50 clonal expansion to chaos observed in the TCRdist matrix. Welch's t-statistics and random forest were used to narrow the features down to around twelve V-J combinations, which were then fed into a naive Bayes classifier. The similarity between thyroid and blood repertoires was quantified using the Morisita-Horn index. Clones were called with MiXCR by TCRdb after fastp trimmed the public reads at Q25, and only in-frame beta chains were retained. Each record represents a unique CDR3 protein, reported with the most common genes and DNA among its rows. In this record, the V and J calls reflect TCRdb's handling and not the investigators' own analysis. The sample has about 390,000 distinct CDR3 sequences on record, 17% of them singletons. In total, the top ten clones hold roughly 2.4% of the sample.

The investigation overall reported the following: Most of the expanded thyroid clonotypes with a frequency above 0.001 were also detected in blood, and it was suggested that the thyroid immune response may be reflected by blood repertoires. In validation, the model predicted ophthalmopathy progression with roughly 68% sensitivity and 72.22% specificity; some 13 predicted patients were CT-confirmed with GO in a median of about 6.1 months. In cross-validation, the 13-signature model distinguished ophthalmopathy from stable hyperthyroidism with about 88% sensitivity and roughly 81% specificity, and in the test set the corresponding values were roughly 80% and 76%. No statistical method was used to set the sample size in advance, and the investigators knew which group each participant was assigned to.

Only one count was recorded for this clonotype. The antigen it recognizes is unknown. Base-call qualities are not available, and no considerably larger clone is one nucleotide away. A lone read offers only weak evidence. This receptor was taken from an adult woman with stable Graves' hyperthyroidism. Sequenced input: peripheral blood.

The DNA sequence is given as TGTGCCAGCAGGGCAGGGGGCCAATATAGCAATCAGCCCCAGCATTTT. This yields the protein CASRAGGQYSNQPQHF. Rearrangement joined TRBV12-3 or TRBV12-4 to TRBJ1-5; the junction holds 8 bases that match TRBD1. For this chain, trimming is 6 bases at the V end and 0 bases at the J end, and the number of junction bases without a gene match is 7. Including the terminal cysteine and phenylalanine, the CDR3 comprises 16 residues. Just the 48-base CDR3 DNA is kept, in frame starting at base 1.